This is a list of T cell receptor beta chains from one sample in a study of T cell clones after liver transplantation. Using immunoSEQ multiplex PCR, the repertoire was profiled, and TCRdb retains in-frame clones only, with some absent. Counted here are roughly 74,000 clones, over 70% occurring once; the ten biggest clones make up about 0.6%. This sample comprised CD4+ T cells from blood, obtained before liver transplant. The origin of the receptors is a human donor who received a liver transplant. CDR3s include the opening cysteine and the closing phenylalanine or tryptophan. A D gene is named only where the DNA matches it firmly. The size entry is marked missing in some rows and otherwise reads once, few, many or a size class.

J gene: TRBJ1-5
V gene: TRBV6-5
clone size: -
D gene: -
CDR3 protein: CASWEGLSNQPQHF
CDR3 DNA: TGTGCCAGCTGGGAGGGACTGAGCAATCAGCCCCAGCATTTT

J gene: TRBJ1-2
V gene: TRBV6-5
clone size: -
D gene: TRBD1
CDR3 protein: CASRRQGYSYTF
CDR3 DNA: TGTGCCAGCAGGCGACAGGGCTATAGCTACACCTTC

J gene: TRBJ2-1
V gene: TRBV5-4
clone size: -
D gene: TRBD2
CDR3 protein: CASSSGTSGNNEQFF
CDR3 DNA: TGTGCCAGCAGTTCCGGGACTAGCGGCAACAATGAGCAGTTCTTC

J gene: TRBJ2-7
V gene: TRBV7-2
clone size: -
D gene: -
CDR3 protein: CASSLLGTYEQYF
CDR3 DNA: TGTGCCAGCAGCTTATTGGGGACCTACGAGCAGTACTTC

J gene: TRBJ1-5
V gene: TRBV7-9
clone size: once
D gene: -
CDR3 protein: CASTLQGNQPQHF
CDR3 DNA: TGTGCCAGCACCTTACAGGGAAATCAGCCCCAGCATTTT

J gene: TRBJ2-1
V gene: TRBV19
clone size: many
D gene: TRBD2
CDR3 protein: CASTGTSGSGGEQFF
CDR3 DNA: TGTGCCAGTACCGGGACTAGCGGGAGTGGAGGTGAGCAGTTCTTC

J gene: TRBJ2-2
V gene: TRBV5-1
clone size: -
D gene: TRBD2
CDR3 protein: CASIKSSGAGELFF
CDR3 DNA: TGCGCCAGCATCAAGTCTAGCGGGGCCGGGGAGCTGTTTTTT

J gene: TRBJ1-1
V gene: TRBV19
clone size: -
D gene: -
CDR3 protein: CASSIVGFEAFF
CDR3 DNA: TGTGCCAGTAGTATAGTCGGTTTTGAAGCTTTCTTT

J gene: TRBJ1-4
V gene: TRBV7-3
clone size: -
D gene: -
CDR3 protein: CASSLTQVPNEKLFF
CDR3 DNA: TGTGCCAGCAGCTTAACGCAGGTTCCTAATGAAAAACTGTTTTTT

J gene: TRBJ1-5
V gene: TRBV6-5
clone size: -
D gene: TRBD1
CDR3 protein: CASSYSGQGKNQPQHF
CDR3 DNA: TGTGCCAGCAGTTACTCTGGACAGGGGAAAAATCAGCCCCAGCATTTT

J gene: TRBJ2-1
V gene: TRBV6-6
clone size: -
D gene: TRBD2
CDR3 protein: CASGGGAHEQFF
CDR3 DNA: TGTGCCAGCGGGGGAGGGGCGCATGAGCAGTTCTTC

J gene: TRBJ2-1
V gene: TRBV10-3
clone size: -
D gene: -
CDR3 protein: CAISDRMTYNEQFF
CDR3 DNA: TGTGCCATCAGTGATAGGATGACCTACAATGAGCAGTTCTTC

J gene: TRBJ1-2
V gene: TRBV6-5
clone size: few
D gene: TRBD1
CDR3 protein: CASRYRTGVNYGYTF
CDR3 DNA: TGTGCCAGCAGGTATAGGACAGGAGTGAACTATGGCTACACCTTC

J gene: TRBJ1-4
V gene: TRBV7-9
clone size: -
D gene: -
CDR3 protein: CASRLTQGAKLFF
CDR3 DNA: TGTGCCAGCAGGCTTACACAGGGTGCAAAACTGTTTTTT

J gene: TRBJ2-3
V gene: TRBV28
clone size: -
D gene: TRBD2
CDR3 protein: CASSLVGRGADTQYF
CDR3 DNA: TGTGCCAGCAGTTTAGTCGGGAGGGGGGCAGATACGCAGTATTTT

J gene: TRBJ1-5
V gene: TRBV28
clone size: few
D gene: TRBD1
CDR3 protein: CASSPRQGFGNQPQHF
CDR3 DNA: TGTGCCAGCAGCCCAAGACAGGGGTTTGGCAATCAGCCCCAGCATTTT

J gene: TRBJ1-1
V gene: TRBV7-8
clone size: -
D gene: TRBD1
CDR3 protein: CASSATDRGGGAFF
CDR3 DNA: TGTGCCAGCAGCGCCACCGACAGGGGCGGGGGAGCTTTCTTT

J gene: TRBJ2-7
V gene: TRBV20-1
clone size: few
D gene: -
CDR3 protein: CSAVGGPEQYF
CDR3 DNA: TGCAGTGCAGTTGGTGGGCCCGAGCAGTACTTC

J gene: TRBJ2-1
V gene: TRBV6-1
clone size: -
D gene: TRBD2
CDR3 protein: CASSEGTSGLNEQFF
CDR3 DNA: TGTGCCAGCAGTGAAGGGACTAGCGGACTCAATGAGCAGTTCTTC

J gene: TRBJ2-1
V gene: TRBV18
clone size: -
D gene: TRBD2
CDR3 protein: CASSPLAGEGDEQFF
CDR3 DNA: TGTGCCAGCTCACCGTTAGCGGGAGAGGGCGATGAGCAGTTCTTC

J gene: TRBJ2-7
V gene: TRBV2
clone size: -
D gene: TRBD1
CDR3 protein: CASTRDSNYEQYF
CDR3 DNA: TGTGCCAGCACCCGGGACAGTAACTACGAGCAGTACTTC